The T cell receptor (beta chain) under discussion was sequenced for a study of metastatic and nonmetastatic thyroid tumors. TCRdb re-clonotyped the PCR reads via MiXCR. This table has 30,000 or so clones, around 7% appearing once. Trimming took 3 bases from V and 4 from J; bases not matched to a gene: 8. Germline V gives CDR1 MGHRA, CDR2 YSYEKL. The CDR3 runs to 17 residues. All patients were treatment-naive before thyroid surgery. This clone was detected many times. The sequence derives from a female donor with papillary thyroid cancer or a benign thyroid nodule (not recorded which). Some clones in this sample may be carry-over from other donors' samples. Sequencing used blood. The rearrangement joins TRBV4-1 to TRBJ2-1; 11 bases agree with TRBD2. The CDR3 coding sequence is TGCGCCAGCAGCCAGGGTCCGGGACTAGCGGAATACAATGAGCAGTTCTTC. It yields the protein CASSQGPGLAEYNEQFF.